A selection of T cell receptor beta chains follows, all from one sample in a study of blood T cells in healthy people across ages. TCRdb re-derived calls from the 5' RACE reads in MiXCR, one entry per CDR3 protein. The repertoire has over 1,500,000 distinct CDR3 sequences, around 42% of them found once; the top ten carry roughly 23%. Sequenced input: blood. The source is a human donor in good health. The CDR3 runs from the conserved cysteine through the conserved F or W. D genes are given only for firm matches. Clone size is stated in some rows and not others, as once, few, many or a class when expanded.

abundance	d_gene	j_gene	v_gene	CDR3nt	CDR3aa
.	.	TRBJ2-5	TRBV5-5	TGTGCCAGCAGCTTATTGCCAGAACCGTTGCAAGAGACCCAGTACTTC	CASSLLPEPLQETQYF
few	.	TRBJ2-5	TRBV12-3/TRBV12-4	TGTGCCAGCAGGATGGACGAGGAAGAGACCCAGTACTTC	CASRMDEEETQYF
.	.	TRBJ1-2	TRBV7-2	TGTGCCACCCAGGGGAGGGGTGGCGATGGCTACACCTTC	CATQGRGGDGYTF
few	.	TRBJ2-7	TRBV11-2	TGTGCCAGCAGCTTAGAGTCCGGTCGCGAGCAGTACTTC	CASSLESGREQYF
.	.	TRBJ2-7	TRBV3-1	TGTGCCAGCAGCCAAGGGTGGGACGGCCTCTACGAGCAGTACTTC	CASSQGWDGLYEQYF
.	TRBD1	TRBJ1-2	TRBV20-1	TGCAGTGCTAGAGATCGTCGGACAGGGGAGAGTCAAGGCTACACCTTC	CSARDRRTGESQGYTF
.	TRBD1	TRBJ2-6	TRBV2	TGTGCCAGCTTCCGGGACAGGGGAGCCAACGTCCTGACTTTC	CASFRDRGANVLTF
few	.	TRBJ2-7	TRBV12-3/TRBV12-4	TGTGCCAGCAGCCGGACGGCCCTTGGCGAGCAGTACTTC	CASSRTALGEQYF
many	.	TRBJ2-7	TRBV28	TGTGCCAGCTCAGGTCCGGGCTACGAGCAGTACTTC	CASSGPGYEQYF
few	.	TRBJ2-7	TRBV9	TGTGCCAGCAGCTTCCCATGGCCAGCCTCCTATCAATCCTACGAGCAGTACTTC	CASSFPWPASYQSYEQYF
.	.	TRBJ2-7	TRBV20-1	TGCAGTGCTAGGCCCCCCGGGGGTGCCAACTACGAGCAGTACTTC	CSARPPGGANYEQYF
few	TRBD1	TRBJ2-4	TRBV25-1	TGTGCCAGCACAGACAGGGCAGGAAACATTCAGTACTTC	CASTDRAGNIQYF
.	TRBD1	TRBJ1-1	TRBV5-1	TGCGCCAGCAGCTTTAGGGGACAGGATTTCATAAACACTGAAGCTTTCTTT	CASSFRGQDFINTEAFF
.	.	TRBJ2-3	TRBV6-2/TRBV6-3	TGTGCCAGCAGTTACACCGGATTGCGCACAGATACGCAGTATTTT	CASSYTGLRTDTQYF
.	.	TRBJ2-4	TRBV4-3	TGCGCCAGCCGCCAAGGGGCAGGCTACAAAAACATTCAGTACTTC	CASRQGAGYKNIQYF
few	TRBD2	TRBJ2-1	TRBV7-2	TGTGCCAGCAGCTTACCGGGACTAGCGGAGTTCTTC	CASSLPGLAEFF
.	.	TRBJ1-3	TRBV11-2	TGTGCCAGCAGCGTTAGGGGGAATGGAAACACCATATATTTT	CASSVRGNGNTIYF
.	TRBD1	TRBJ1-2	TRBV2	TGTGCCATCAGGACAGGCTCCAACTATGGCTACACCTTC	CAIRTGSNYGYTF
once	TRBD1	TRBJ2-1	TRBV11-2	TGTGCCAGCAGCTTAGGGGGAAGGGGGCGCAATGAGCAGTTCTTC	CASSLGGRGRNEQFF
.	.	TRBJ1-5	TRBV3-1	TGTGCCAGCAGCCAAGATACACAGCCCCAGCATTTT	CASSQDTQPQHF
.	TRBD1	TRBJ1-2	TRBV12-3/TRBV12-4	TGTGCCAGCAGTTTGGGACAGGGGGCCTACTATGGCTACACCTTC	CASSLGQGAYYGYTF
.	TRBD1	TRBJ2-3	TRBV27	TGTACCAGTAGGACAGGACAGAACACAGATACGCAGTATTTT	CTSRTGQNTDTQYF
.	.	TRBJ2-6	TRBV4-2	TGTGCCTGCAGCCAAGTAGGTCTGGCCAACGTCCTGACTTTC	CACSQVGLANVLTF
.	.	TRBJ2-7	TRBV6-2/TRBV6-3	TGTGCCAGCAGCATCTGGGACCTCCGATCTCCCTACGAGCAGTACTTC	CASSIWDLRSPYEQYF
.	.	TRBJ2-3	TRBV12-3/TRBV12-4	TGTGCCAGCAGTTTGGTCAAAGGGAGCGCAGATACGCAGTATTTT	CASSLVKGSADTQYF